This T cell receptor beta chain was recorded in a study of blood T cell repertoires in COVID-19 (dated by TCRdb to about 2020). Context from the whole study: Samples from collaborators originated in the United States, Italy and Spain and spanned both the acute and convalescent phases of COVID-19. The prospective study material was composed of cDNA or gDNA derived from T cells, B-cell-depleted T cells, or PBMCs. Deeply sampled blood TCRbeta repertoires from subjects exposed to, actively infected with, or recovered from COVID-19 were included in the dataset. The repertoires were released in a freely available public database meant as a resource for research on the immune response to SARS-CoV-2. The samples were drawn from two sources: the first 160 participants of the ongoing ImmuneRACE study, and 950 to 1,500 subjects contributed by 6 global collaborators. Nearly every sample came with metadata listing a de-identified subject ID, COVID-19 status, age in years and sex. Where available, HLA class I and class II types were taken from metadata supplied by the sample provider and were not determined by assay-based typing.

What the authors observed across the whole study: Clinical and demographic metadata were provided uncurated, with the amount varying by source and participant.

Each collaborating institution followed its own protocols to collect whole blood in K2EDTA tubes. Collaborator samples were shipped for TCRbeta analysis as frozen whole blood, isolated PBMCs, or DNA extracted from either sample type. This clone appeared a few times. Its antigen remains undetermined. No base quality values were provided; no much bigger clone lies one nucleotide off. TCRbeta CDR3 regions were amplified from genomic DNA by means of the immunoSEQ Assay, a bias-controlled multiplex PCR. In the source study's methods: Nucleated cell counts per sample were estimated from amplification of reference gene primers within the assay. Sequence reads were collapsed and filtered to measure the absolute abundance of every unique TCRbeta CDR3 rearrangement. Productive Simpson clonality was computed per sample as the square root of Simpson's diversity index over productive rearrangements. What TCRdb holds here is the immuneACCESS table cut down to in-frame rearrangements. Part of the clones is not present; checked against another copy, under half of the missing clones reflect an unresolved V gene, and the others are unexplained. For V, J and clone size, that table is used; D and trimming come from the DNA. The sample records about 140,000 clones, over 75% of which are singletons. The ten largest clonotypes hold 1.6% of the sample.

Sequencing was done on a sample of peripheral blood. The clonotype comes from a human donor in a cohort sampled during active COVID-19.

The DNA sequence reads TGTGCCAGTACCCCAGGGCGGAATTTCCGGCAGCCCCAGCATTTT. It specifies CASTPGRNFRQPQHF. The chain joins TRBV19 to TRBJ1-5, and possibly TRBD1, on 5 matching bases. In the germline V gene (reference sequence), CDR1 corresponds to LNHDA and CDR2 to SQIVND. The CDR3 sequence holds 15 residues, the cysteine and phenylalanine included. CDR3 DNA is the only sequence kept; it has 45 bases, read in frame from the first base. V is clipped by 7 bases and J by 7 bases, and the sequence between their germline boundaries is 20 bases long. The full variable domain, with segments outside the CDR3 supplied by the reference TRBV19 and TRBJ1-5 proteins, appears as DGGITQSPKYLFRKEGQNVTLSCEQNLNHDAMYWYRQDPGQGLRLIYYSQIVNDFQKGDIAEGYSVSREKKESFPLTVTSAQKNPTAFYLCASTPGRNFRQPQHFGDGTRLSIL.